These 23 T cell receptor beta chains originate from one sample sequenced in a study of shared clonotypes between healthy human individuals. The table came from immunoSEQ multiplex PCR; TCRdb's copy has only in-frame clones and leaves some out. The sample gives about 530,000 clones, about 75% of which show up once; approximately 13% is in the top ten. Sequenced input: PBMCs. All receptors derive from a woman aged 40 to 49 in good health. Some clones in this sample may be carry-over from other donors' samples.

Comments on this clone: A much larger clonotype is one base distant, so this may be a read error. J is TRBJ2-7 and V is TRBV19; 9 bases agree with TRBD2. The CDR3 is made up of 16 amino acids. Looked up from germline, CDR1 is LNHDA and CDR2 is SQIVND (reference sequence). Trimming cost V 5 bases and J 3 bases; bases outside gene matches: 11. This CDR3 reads CASSAEISGRFYEQYF. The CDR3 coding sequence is TGTGCCAGTAGTGCCGAGATTAGCGGGAGATTCTACGAGCAGTACTTC.

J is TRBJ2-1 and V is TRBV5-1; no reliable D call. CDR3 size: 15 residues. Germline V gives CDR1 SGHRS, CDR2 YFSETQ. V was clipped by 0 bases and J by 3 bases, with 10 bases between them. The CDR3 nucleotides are TGCGCCAGCAGCTTGGAGGGATCGCGCTACAATGAGCAGTTCTTC. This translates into CASSLEGSRYNEQFF.

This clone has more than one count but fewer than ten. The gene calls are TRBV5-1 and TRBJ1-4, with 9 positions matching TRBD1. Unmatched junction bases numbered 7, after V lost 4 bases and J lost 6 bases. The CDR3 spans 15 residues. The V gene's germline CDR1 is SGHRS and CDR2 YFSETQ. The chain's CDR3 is CASSVGWTGDEKLFF. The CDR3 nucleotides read TGCGCCAGCAGCGTGGGGTGGACAGGGGATGAAAAACTGTTTTTT.

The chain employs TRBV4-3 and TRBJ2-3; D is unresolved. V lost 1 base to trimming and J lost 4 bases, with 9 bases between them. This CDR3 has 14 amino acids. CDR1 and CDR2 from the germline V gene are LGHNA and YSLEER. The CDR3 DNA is TGCGCCAGCAGCCAAGGACCCACAGCAGATACGCAGTATTTT. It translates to CASSQGPTADTQYF.

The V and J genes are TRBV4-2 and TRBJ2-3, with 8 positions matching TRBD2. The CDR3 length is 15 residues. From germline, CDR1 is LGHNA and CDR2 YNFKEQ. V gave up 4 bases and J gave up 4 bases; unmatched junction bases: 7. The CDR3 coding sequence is TGTGCCAGCAGCCCAATAGCGGGGCAGCCAGATACGCAGTATTTT. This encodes CASSPIAGQPDTQYF.

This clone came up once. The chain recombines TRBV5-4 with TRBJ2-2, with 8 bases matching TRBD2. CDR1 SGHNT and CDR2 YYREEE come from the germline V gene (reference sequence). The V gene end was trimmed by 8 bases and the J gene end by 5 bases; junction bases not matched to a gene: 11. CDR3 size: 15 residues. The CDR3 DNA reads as TGTGCCAGTCGTGTTGCGGGAGGTCGAACCGGGGAGCTGTTTTTT. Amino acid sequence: CASRVAGGRTGELFF.

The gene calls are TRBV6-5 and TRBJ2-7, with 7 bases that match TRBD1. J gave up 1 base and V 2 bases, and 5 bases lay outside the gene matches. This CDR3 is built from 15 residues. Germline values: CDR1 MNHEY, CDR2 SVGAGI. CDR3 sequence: CASSYTGTASYEQYF. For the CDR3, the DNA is TGTGCCAGCAGTTACACCGGGACAGCATCCTACGAGCAGTACTTC.

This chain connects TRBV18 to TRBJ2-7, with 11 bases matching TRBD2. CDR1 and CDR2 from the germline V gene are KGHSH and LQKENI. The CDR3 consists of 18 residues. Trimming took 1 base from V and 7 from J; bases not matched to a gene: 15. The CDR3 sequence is CASSPRGLAGPGLLEQYF. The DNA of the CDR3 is TGTGCCAGCTCACCACGAGGACTAGCGGGCCCCGGGCTCCTGGAGCAGTACTTC.

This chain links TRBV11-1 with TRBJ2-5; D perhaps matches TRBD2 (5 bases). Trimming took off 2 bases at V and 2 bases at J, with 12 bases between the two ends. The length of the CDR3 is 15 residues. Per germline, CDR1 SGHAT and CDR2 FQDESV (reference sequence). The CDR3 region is CASSLLRTVQETQYF. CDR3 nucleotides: TGTGCCAGCAGCTTACTTCGGACTGTTCAAGAGACCCAGTACTTC.

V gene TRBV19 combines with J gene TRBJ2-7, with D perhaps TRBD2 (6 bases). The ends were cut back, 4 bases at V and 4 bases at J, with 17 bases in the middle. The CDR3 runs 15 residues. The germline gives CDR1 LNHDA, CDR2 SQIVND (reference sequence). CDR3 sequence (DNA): TGTGCCAGTAGTAGGGTGGGGACTGGACCTTACGAGCAGTACTTC. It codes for CASSRVGTGPYEQYF.

The DNA for the CDR3 is TGTGCCAGCAGCGTGGGGGACAGGCACAACTATGGCTACACCTTC. It yields the protein CASSVGDRHNYGYTF. The chain joins TRBV9 to TRBJ1-2; 8 bases are a match to TRBD1. Germline-derived CDR1 and CDR2 are SGDLS and YYNGEE. J was trimmed by 2 bases and V by 2 bases; bases with no gene match: 5. The CDR3 contains 15 residues.

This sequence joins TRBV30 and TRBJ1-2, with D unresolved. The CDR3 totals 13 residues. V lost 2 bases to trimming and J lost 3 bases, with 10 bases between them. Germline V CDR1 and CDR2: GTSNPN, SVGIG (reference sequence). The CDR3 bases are TGTGCCTGGAGTAGGCAGGTCGACTATGGCTACACCTTC. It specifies CAWSRQVDYGYTF.

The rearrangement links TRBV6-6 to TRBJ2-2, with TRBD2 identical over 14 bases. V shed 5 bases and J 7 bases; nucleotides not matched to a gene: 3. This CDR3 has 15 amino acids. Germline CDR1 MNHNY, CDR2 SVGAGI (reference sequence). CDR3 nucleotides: TGTGCCAGCAGTGAGACTAGCGGGAGGGTCGGGGAGCTGTTTTTT. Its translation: CASSETSGRVGELFF.

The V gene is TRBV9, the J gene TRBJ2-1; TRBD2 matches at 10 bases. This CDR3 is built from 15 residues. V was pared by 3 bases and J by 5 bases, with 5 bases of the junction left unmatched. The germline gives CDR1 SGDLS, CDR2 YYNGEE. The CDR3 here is CASSATSGTDNEQFF. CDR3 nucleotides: TGTGCCAGCAGCGCCACTAGCGGGACAGACAATGAGCAGTTCTTC.

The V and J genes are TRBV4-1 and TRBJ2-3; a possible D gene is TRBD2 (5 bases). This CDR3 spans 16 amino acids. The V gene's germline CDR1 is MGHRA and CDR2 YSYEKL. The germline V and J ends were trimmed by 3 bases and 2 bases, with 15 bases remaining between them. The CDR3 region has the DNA TGCGCCAGCAGCCACGAAGAAAAGCGGTACACAGATACGCAGTATTTT. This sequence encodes CASSHEEKRYTDTQYF.

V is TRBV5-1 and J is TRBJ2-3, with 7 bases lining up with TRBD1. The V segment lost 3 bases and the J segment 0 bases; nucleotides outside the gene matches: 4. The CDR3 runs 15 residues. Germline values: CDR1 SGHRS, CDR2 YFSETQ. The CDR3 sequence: CASSYRGGSTDTQYF. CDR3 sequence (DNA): TGCGCCAGCAGCTACAGGGGCGGGAGCACAGATACGCAGTATTTT.

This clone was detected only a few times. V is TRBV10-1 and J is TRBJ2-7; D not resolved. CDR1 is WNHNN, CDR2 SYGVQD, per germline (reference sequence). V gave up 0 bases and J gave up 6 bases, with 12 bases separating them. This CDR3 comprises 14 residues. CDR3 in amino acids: CASSESLEYGEQYF. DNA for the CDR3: TGCGCCAGCAGTGAGTCTTTGGAGTATGGCGAGCAGTACTTC.

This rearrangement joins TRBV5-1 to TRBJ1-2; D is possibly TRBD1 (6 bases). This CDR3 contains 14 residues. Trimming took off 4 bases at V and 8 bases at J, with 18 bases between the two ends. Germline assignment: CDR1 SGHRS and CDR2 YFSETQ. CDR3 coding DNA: TGCGCCAGCAGCGCCGATCTACAGGGATGGGGCTACACCTTC. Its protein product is CASSADLQGWGYTF.

The CDR3 sequence is CASSQGEETQYF. CDR3 nucleotide sequence: TGTGCCAGCAGCCAAGGGGAAGAGACCCAGTACTTC. The J gene is TRBJ2-5, the V gene TRBV14; D is unclear. The V and J ends lost 1 base and 3 bases respectively, with 3 bases between them. This CDR3 comprises 12 residues. Germline V gene lookup returns CDR1 SGHDN and CDR2 FVKESK.

The CDR3 DNA reads TGCGCCAGCAGCTTGGCTGGCATCGGAAACACCATATATTTT. Amino acid sequence: CASSLAGIGNTIYF. V is TRBV5-1 and J is TRBJ1-3; unclear D gene. Germline loops: CDR1 SGHRS, CDR2 YFSETQ. This CDR3 spans 14 amino acids. V lost 0 bases, J lost 4 bases, and 8 bases lay in between. The variable domain in full, completed from reference TRBV5-1 and TRBJ1-3, reads KAGVTQTPRYLIKTRGQQVTLSCSPISGHRSVSWYQQTPGQGLQFLFEYFSETQRNKGNFPGRFSGRQFSNSRSEMNVSTLELGDSALYLCASSLAGIGNTIYFGEGSWLTVV.

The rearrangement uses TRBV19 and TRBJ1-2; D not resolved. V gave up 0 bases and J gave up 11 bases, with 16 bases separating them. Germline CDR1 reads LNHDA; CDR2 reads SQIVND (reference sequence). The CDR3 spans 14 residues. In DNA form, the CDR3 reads TGTGCCAGTAGTATAGACTCAGCATCTGTAGATTACACCTTC. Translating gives CASSIDSASVDYTF.

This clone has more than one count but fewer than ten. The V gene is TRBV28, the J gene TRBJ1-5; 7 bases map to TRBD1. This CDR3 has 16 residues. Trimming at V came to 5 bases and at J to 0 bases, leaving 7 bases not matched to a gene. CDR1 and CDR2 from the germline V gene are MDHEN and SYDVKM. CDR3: CASSQQGLYSNQPQHF. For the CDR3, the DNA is TGTGCCAGCAGTCAACAGGGGCTATATAGCAATCAGCCCCAGCATTTT.

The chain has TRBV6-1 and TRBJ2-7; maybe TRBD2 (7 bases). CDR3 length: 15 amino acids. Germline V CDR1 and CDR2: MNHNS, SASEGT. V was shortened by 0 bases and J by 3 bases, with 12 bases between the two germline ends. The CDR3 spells CASSEAGGAGYEQYF. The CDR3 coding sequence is TGTGCCAGCAGTGAAGCTGGGGGGGCAGGCTACGAGCAGTACTTC.